This entry lists 21 T cell receptor beta chains sequenced from one sample in a study of beta chain features in type 1 diabetes (dated by TCRdb to 2016 to 2019). Receptor amplification or capture employed the immunoSEQ multiplex PCR assay. The High Capacity cDNA Reverse Transcription Kit was used to reverse transcribe all of the isolated RNA, meaning that expressed TCRB transcripts were what got sequenced. What TCRdb holds here is the immuneACCESS table cut down to in-frame rearrangements. Part of the clones is not present; checked against another copy, under half of the missing clones reflect an unresolved V gene, and the others are unexplained. This sample holds 500,000 to 800,000 clones; 9.5% to 15% were observed only once. The ten largest clones capture 0.095% to 0.15% of the sample. Paper-wide results and their limitations: Type 1 diabetes patients showed a moderate but significant shortening of TCRB CDR3 length in all four CD4+ subsets.

Their specific antigens are unknown. The specimen sequenced was naive CD4+ T cells from blood. The meaning of the sample's cell subset or site label: true naive CD4+ T cells. These TCRs come from a man aged 25-45 years with type 1 diabetes.

The chain recombines TRBV6-5 with TRBJ2-7; possible D gene TRBD1, 6 bases. CDR1 and CDR2 from the germline V gene are MNHEY and SVGAGI. The V end was cut by 5 bases, the J end by 3 bases, with 14 bases between. This CDR3 has 14 amino acids. The CDR3 here is CASSNRDIYYEQYF. The CDR3 DNA reads as TGTGCCAGCAGTAACCGGGACATTTACTACGAGCAGTACTTC.

The chain combines TRBV6-5 with TRBJ1-2; no firm D call. The CDR3 spans 14 residues. Trimming took 6 bases from V and 0 from J, leaving 11 bases between them. Germline V gene data show CDR1 as MNHEY and CDR2 as SVGAGI. The CDR3 DNA sequence: TGTGCCAGCAGCTCCGGTGTCCCTAACTATGGCTACACCTTC. Protein product: CASSSGVPNYGYTF.

The chain combines TRBV9 with TRBJ1-2; D may be TRBD1 (5 bases). V lost 7 bases and J lost 1, with 11 bases in between. This CDR3 comprises 13 residues. Germline V lookup: CDR1 SGDLS, CDR2 YYNGEE. The CDR3 sequence: CASQAQGNYGYTF. CDR3 in DNA: TGTGCCAGCCAAGCCCAGGGTAACTATGGCTACACCTTC.

The sample holds a few counts of this clone. The chain combines TRBV27 with TRBJ1-2, with TRBD1 matching over 7 bases. This CDR3 spans 15 amino acids. J was trimmed by 2 bases and V by 5 bases; bases with no gene match: 8. Germline V lookup: CDR1 MNHEY, CDR2 SMNVEV (reference sequence). The DNA for the CDR3 is TGTGCCAGCAGTCCAACAGACAGGGAAAACTATGGCTACACCTTC. This encodes CASSPTDRENYGYTF.

This clone was counted only a few times. The chain links TRBV13 to TRBJ2-7, with 7 bases matching TRBD2. The V gene end was trimmed by 5 bases and the J gene end by 0 bases; junction bases not matched to a gene: 10. This CDR3 contains 16 residues. CDR1 is PRHDT, CDR2 FYEKMQ, per germline (reference sequence). CDR3 in amino acids: CASSPLGGTHSYEQYF. In DNA form, the CDR3 reads TGTGCCAGCAGCCCTCTGGGAGGGACCCACTCCTACGAGCAGTACTTC.

In this sample, this clone turned up once. This chain connects TRBV5-6 to TRBJ2-2; D remains unclear. V was trimmed by 5 bases and J by 0 bases, leaving 5 bases between them. The CDR3 extends over 13 amino acids. Looked up from germline, CDR1 is SGHDT and CDR2 is YYEEEE. CDR3 protein: CASRGPNTGELFF. In nucleotides, the CDR3 is TGTGCCAGCAGAGGACCGAACACCGGGGAGCTGTTTTTT.

This chain joins TRBV28 and TRBJ1-5; no definite D call. From germline, CDR1 is MDHEN and CDR2 SYDVKM. Trimming took off 1 base at V and 3 bases at J, with 16 bases between the two ends. The CDR3 is 17 amino acids. CDR3 DNA sequence: TGTGCCAGCAGTTTATCACTGCGTCTTACCCTCAATCAGCCCCAGCATTTT. Translation: CASSLSLRLTLNQPQHF.

The V gene is TRBV11-2, the J gene TRBJ2-3; D is unresolved. CDR3 length equals 14 residues. Germline lookup yields CDR1 SGHAT and CDR2 FQNNGV. V lost 5 bases to trimming and J lost 6 bases, with 15 bases between them. CDR3 amino acids: CASSPEYRLDTQYF. For the CDR3, the DNA is TGTGCCAGCAGCCCCGAATACCGACTGGATACGCAGTATTTT. The full variable domain, rest sourced from reference TRBV11-2 and TRBJ2-3, is EAGVAQSPRYKIIEKRQSVAFWCNPISGHATLYWYQQILGQGPKLLIQFQNNGVVDDSQLPKDRFSAERLKGVDSTLKIQPAKLEDSAVYLCASSPEYRLDTQYFGPGTRLTVL.

V and J are TRBV11-2 and TRBJ2-7; D possibly corresponds to TRBD1 (6 bases). V lost 1 base and J lost 0, with 13 bases in between. The CDR3 runs to 16 residues. CDR1 and CDR2 from the germline V gene are SGHAT and FQNNGV. In DNA form, the CDR3 reads TGTGCCAGCAGCTTAGCCCTCAGAGGGGGCTCCTACGAGCAGTACTTC. This gives the protein CASSLALRGGSYEQYF.

This clone was found a few times. The chain couples TRBV2 to TRBJ2-5, with D unresolved. The germline CDR1 and CDR2 sequences are SNHLY and FYNNEI. Trimming shortened V by 9 bases and J by 3 bases, and 17 bases separated the two germline ends. The CDR3 contains 14 residues. CDR3 residues: CASVAMDGEETQYF. The CDR3 coding sequence is TGTGCCAGTGTCGCGATGGACGGCGAAGAGACCCAGTACTTC.

The table lists this clone with a few counts. The V call is TRBV14, the J call TRBJ1-4; D is ambiguous. This CDR3 has 13 amino acids. From germline, CDR1 is SGHDN and CDR2 FVKESK. Trimming pared 4 bases from V and 7 bases from J, leaving 10 bases between. For the CDR3, the DNA is TGTGCCAGCAGCCTCGGTCTTTCTGAAAAACTGTTTTTT. It yields the protein CASSLGLSEKLFF.

This clone has a handful of counts. The chain joins TRBV7-2 to TRBJ1-2, with D tentatively TRBD1 (6 bases). CDR3 size: 14 residues. The V gene lost 4 bases and the J gene lost 6 bases, with 15 bases spanning the gap. Germline values: CDR1 SGHTA, CDR2 FQGNSA. The CDR3 sequence: CASSSTGRFNGYTF. The DNA for the CDR3 is TGTGCCAGCAGCTCCACAGGGAGGTTCAATGGCTACACCTTC.

V and J are TRBV10-3 and TRBJ2-3, with D maybe TRBD2 (5 bases). The germline V and J ends were trimmed by 7 bases and 6 bases, with 20 bases remaining between them. The CDR3 has 15 residues. The germline CDR1 and CDR2 sequences are ENHRY and SYGVKD. CDR3 bases: TGTGCCATCATGAGGGAGCTCCAGACCACTGATACGCAGTATTTT. Protein sequence: CAIMRELQTTDTQYF.

This CDR3 reads CASSQEGNTIYF. The CDR3, as DNA: TGCGCCAGCAGCCAGGAAGGAAACACCATATATTTT. The chain is built from TRBV5-1 and TRBJ1-3; unclear D gene. Trimming cost V 4 bases and J 4 bases, with 6 bases left between them. CDR1 is SGHRS and CDR2 is YFSETQ in the germline V gene. The length of the CDR3 is 12 residues. Drawing the rest from reference TRBV5-1 and TRBJ1-3, the complete variable domain is KAGVTQTPRYLIKTRGQQVTLSCSPISGHRSVSWYQQTPGQGLQFLFEYFSETQRNKGNFPGRFSGRQFSNSRSEMNVSTLELGDSALYLCASSQEGNTIYFGEGSWLTVV.

The genes are TRBV25-1 and TRBJ2-7; 8 bases are a match to TRBD1. Germline loops: CDR1 MGHDK, CDR2 SYGVNS. V lost 2 bases and J lost 6; bases outside the gene matches: 9. The CDR3 runs to 15 residues. DNA of the CDR3: TGTGCCAGCAGTGAACAGGGGGCAGTCAGTGGCGAGCAGTACTTC. This translates into CASSEQGAVSGEQYF.

This chain joins TRBV6-1 and TRBJ2-1; D gene uncertain. This CDR3 spans 14 amino acids. The germline V and J ends were trimmed by 7 bases and 0 bases, with 10 bases remaining between them. The germline V gene encodes CDR1 MNHNS and CDR2 SASEGT. CDR3 nucleotide sequence: TGTGCCAGCAATACAGTCAGCTCCTACAATGAGCAGTTCTTC. It specifies CASNTVSSYNEQFF.

The chain employs TRBV9 and TRBJ1-1, with 10 bases fitting TRBD1. The CDR3 has 16 residues. Germline CDR1 and CDR2: SGDLS and YYNGEE. Trimming took 0 bases from V and 5 from J; bases not matched to a gene: 7. The CDR3 here is CASSVGTGGSGTEAFF. The CDR3 DNA reads TGTGCCAGCAGCGTAGGGACAGGGGGGTCTGGAACTGAAGCTTTCTTT.

This rearrangement joins TRBV18 to TRBJ1-5; perhaps TRBD1 as D (5 bases). Germline V gene sequence: CDR1 KGHSH, CDR2 LQKENI. The CDR3 length is 18 residues. With 6 bases removed from V and 2 bases from J, the gap between germline ends came to 23 bases. CDR3 nucleotide sequence: TGTGCCAGCTCTCGCACCGGGACGGGGCCGTCGGGCAATCAGCCCCAGCATTTT. This sequence encodes CASSRTGTGPSGNQPQHF.

The chain recombines TRBV5-1 with TRBJ1-2, with D unclear. Germline V lookup: CDR1 SGHRS, CDR2 YFSETQ. The CDR3 is 13 amino acids. With 0 bases removed from V and 5 bases from J, the gap between germline ends came to 8 bases. Written as DNA, the CDR3 is TGCGCCAGCAGCTTGGACGGGGTATATGGCTACACCTTC. Protein sequence: CASSLDGVYGYTF.

This clone has just a few counts. V usage is TRBV20-1 and J usage is TRBJ2-7; D gene ambiguous. V was trimmed by 6 bases and J by 5 bases, leaving 11 bases between them. CDR1 is DFQATT, CDR2 SNEGSKA, per germline (reference sequence). This CDR3 is built from 11 residues. The CDR3 loop reads CSASALNEQYF. For the CDR3, the DNA is TGCAGTGCATCCGCGCTCAACGAGCAGTACTTC.

The chain joins TRBV21-1 to TRBJ1-6; the tabulated D call, TRBD1, remains unverified against the DNA. TRBV21-1 is classified as a pseudogene. This CDR3 is built from 15 residues. The CDR3 loop is CASSFRTGINSPLHF. The CDR3 nucleotides are TGTGCCAGCAGCTTCCGGACAGGGATTAATTCACCCCTCCACTTT.